These 3 T cell receptor beta chains were all obtained from the same sample, sequenced in a study of neurological immune-mediated disorders (dated by TCRdb to 2018 to 2020). Taken with the paper, the label for time point translates to: technical triplicate 2. Library preparation used 5' RACE. TCRdb names Illumina HiSeq 2500 as the instrument used. The public sequencing data were trimmed at Q25 with fastp and processed into clonotypes with MiXCR by TCRdb, which kept only in-frame beta chains. Each CDR3 protein appears once, grouped with its most common genes and DNA. In all, the sample holds about 59,000 distinct CDR3 sequences, and 20% to 30% of those were seen once. About 4.9% of the sample belongs to the ten largest clones. Specimen: PBMCs. The source is a man aged 55 to 70 with HTLV-1-associated myelopathy (HAM/TSP).

This clonotype was observed many times. The V and J genes are TRBV10-3 and TRBJ2-7, with 7 bases lining up with TRBD1. The CDR3 has 15 residues. Germline V gives CDR1 ENHRY, CDR2 SYGVKD. J gave up 4 bases and V 0 bases, and 6 bases lay outside the gene matches. CDR3 DNA sequence: TGTGCCATCAGTGAGTCGGGGACAGCGAGGTACGAGCAGTACTTC. Translation: CAISESGTARYEQYF.

This clonotype was counted at least ten times. CDR3 sequence reads: CASSGHLNEKLFF. CDR3 nucleotide sequence: TGTGCCAGCAGTGGGCACTTAAATGAAAAACTGTTTTTT. The V gene is TRBV25-1, the J gene TRBJ1-4; D is unresolved. The CDR3 consists of 13 residues. The germline V gene encodes CDR1 MGHDK and CDR2 SYGVNS. Trimming removed 4 bases at V and 5 bases at J, with 8 bases between. The whole variable domain, remainder taken from reference TRBV25-1 and TRBJ1-4, is EADIYQTPRYLVIGTGKKITLECSQTMGHDKMYWYQQDPGMELHLIHYSYGVNSTEKGDLSSESTVSRIRTEHFPLTLESARPSHTSQYLCASSGHLNEKLFFGSGTQLSVL.

In its sample, this clonotype was seen many times. The gene calls are TRBV27 and TRBJ1-6; no clear D gene. Per the germline V gene, CDR1 is MNHEY and CDR2 is SMNVEV (reference sequence). This CDR3 region has 12 residues. V lost 3 bases, J lost 11 bases, and 8 bases lay in between. CDR3 residues: CASSFIDAPLHF. The CDR3 DNA reads as TGTGCCAGCAGTTTCATAGACGCACCCCTCCACTTT.